This paragraph covers one T cell receptor (beta chain) sequence. Its specificity is not known. The junction departs from the called germline gene at one end, perhaps through a read error. The data were obtained in a study of blood T cells in healthy people across ages. Findings and limits, study-wide: Investigators treated diversity estimates from one million T cells as underestimates.

Primed by a sample-barcoded 5' primer and a J-beta primer mix, a second PCR proceeded for about 6 to 12 cycles. TCRdb fed the 5' RACE reads into MiXCR, producing one record per CDR3 protein. This sample has over a million distinct CDR3 sequences; around 59% occur once, and the top ten carry over 5%. The CDR3 contains 13 residues. CDR1 MDHEN and CDR2 SYDVKM come from the germline V gene. This receptor was identified in a man in his late teens or twenties in good health. The specimen was blood. The rearrangement uses TRBV28 and TRBJ2-7, with TRBD1 matching over 7 bases. CDR3 coding DNA: TGTGCCGGCAGCCCGAGGGACAGCTACGAGCAGTACTTC. Translation gives CAGSPRDSYEQYF.